This T cell receptor (beta chain) originates from a study of CD8+ T cells in alopecia areata. RNA, once extracted, was reverse transcribed into cDNA for use as the sequencing template. The assay was immunoSEQ multiplex PCR, and TCRdb's table has in-frame clones only and misses some. The sample has 250,000 or so clones; about 68% are singletons. CDR1 SQVTM and CDR2 ANQGSEA come from the germline V gene. There are 13 residues in the CDR3. Trimming cost V 8 bases and J 0 bases, with 12 bases left between them. Sorting separated CD4+ and CD8+ T cells out of PBMCs. Overall study results and limits: Greater clonality was observed in lesional scalp samples, especially alopecia totalis/universalis, versus normal scalp.

Note on this clone: The antigen remains unidentified.

The starting material was CD4+ T cells sorted from blood, obtained at week 0. The chain combines TRBV29-1 with TRBJ2-3; maybe TRBD2 (5 bases). The sequence came from a human donor with alopecia areata. CDR3 nucleotides: TGCAGCTTTCAACGGACTAGCACAGATACGCAGTATTTT. Encoded protein: CSFQRTSTDTQYF.